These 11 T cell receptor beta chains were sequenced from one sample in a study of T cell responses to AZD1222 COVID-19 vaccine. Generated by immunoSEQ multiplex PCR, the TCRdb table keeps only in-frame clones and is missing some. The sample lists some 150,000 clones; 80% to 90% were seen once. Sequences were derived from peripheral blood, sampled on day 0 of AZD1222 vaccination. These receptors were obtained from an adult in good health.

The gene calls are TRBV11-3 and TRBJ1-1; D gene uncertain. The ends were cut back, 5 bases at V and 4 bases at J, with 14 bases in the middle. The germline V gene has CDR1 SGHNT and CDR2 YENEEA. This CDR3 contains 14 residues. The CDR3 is CASSPGLKGTEAFF. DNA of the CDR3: TGTGCCAGCAGCCCCGGACTCAAGGGCACTGAAGCTTTCTTT.

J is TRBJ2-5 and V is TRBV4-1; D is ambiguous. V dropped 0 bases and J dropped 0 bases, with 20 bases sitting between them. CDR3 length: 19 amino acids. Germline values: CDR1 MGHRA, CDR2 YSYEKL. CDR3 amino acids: CASSQDLGSTLGYQETQYF. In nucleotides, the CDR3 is TGCGCCAGCAGCCAAGATCTTGGGTCTACATTGGGGTACCAAGAGACCCAGTACTTC.

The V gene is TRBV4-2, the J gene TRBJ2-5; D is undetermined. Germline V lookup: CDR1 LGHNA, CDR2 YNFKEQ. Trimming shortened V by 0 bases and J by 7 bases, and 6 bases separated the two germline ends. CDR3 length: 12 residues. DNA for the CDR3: TGTGCCAGCAGCCAAGACCTCCGGACCCAGTACTTC. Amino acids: CASSQDLRTQYF.

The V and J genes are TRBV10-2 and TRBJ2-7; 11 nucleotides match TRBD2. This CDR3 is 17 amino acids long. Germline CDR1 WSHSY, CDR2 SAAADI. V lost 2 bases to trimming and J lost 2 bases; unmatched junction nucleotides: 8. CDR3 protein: CASSELAGGPGTYEQYF. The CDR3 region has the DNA TGCGCCAGCAGTGAGCTAGCGGGAGGTCCCGGGACCTACGAGCAGTACTTC.

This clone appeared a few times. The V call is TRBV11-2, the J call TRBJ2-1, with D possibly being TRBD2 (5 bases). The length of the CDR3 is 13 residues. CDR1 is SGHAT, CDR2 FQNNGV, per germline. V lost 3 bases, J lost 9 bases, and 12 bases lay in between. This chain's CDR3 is CASSLAALGEQFF. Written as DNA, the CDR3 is TGTGCCAGCAGCTTGGCGGCACTAGGTGAGCAGTTCTTC.

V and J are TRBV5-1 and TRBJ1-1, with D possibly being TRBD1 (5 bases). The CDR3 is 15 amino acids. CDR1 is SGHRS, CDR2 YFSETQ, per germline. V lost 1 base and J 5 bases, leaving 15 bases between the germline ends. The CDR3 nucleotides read TGCGCCAGCAGCTTGAGGCCGGGGGTAGGAACTGAAGCTTTCTTT. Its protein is CASSLRPGVGTEAFF.

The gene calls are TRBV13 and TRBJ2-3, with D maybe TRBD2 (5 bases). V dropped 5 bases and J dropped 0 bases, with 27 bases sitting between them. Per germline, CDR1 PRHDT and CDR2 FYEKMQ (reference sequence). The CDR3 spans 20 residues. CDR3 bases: TGTGCCAGCAGCGTCTCAAACCCCGGGATCAACGGCTCTAGCACAGATACGCAGTATTTT. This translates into CASSVSNPGINGSSTDTQYF. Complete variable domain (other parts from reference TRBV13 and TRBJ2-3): AAGVIQSPRHLIKEKRETATLKCYPIPRHDTVYWYQQGPGQDPQFLISFYEKMQSDKGSIPDRFSAQQFSDYHSELNMSSLELGDSALYFCASSVSNPGINGSSTDTQYFGPGTRLTVL.

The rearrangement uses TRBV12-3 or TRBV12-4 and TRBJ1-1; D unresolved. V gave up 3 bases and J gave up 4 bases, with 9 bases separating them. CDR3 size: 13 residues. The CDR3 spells CASSFKGFTEAFF. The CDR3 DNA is TGTGCCAGCAGTTTTAAGGGTTTCACTGAAGCTTTCTTT.

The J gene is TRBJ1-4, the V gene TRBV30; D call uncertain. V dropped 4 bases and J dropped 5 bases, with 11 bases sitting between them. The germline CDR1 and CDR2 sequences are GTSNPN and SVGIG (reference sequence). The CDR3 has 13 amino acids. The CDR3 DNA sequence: TGTGCCTGGATGCCACGGACGAATGAAAAACTGTTTTTT. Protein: CAWMPRTNEKLFF. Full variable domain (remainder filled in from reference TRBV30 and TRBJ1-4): SQTIHQWPATLVQPVGSPLSLECTVEGTSNPNLYWYRQAAGRGLQLLFYSVGIGQISSEVPQNLSASRPQDRQFILSSKKLLLSDSGFYLCAWMPRTNEKLFFGSGTQLSVL.

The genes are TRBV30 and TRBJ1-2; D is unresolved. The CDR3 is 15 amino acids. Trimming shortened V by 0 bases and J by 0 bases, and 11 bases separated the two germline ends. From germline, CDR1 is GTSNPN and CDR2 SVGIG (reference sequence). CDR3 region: CAWSVGMGTNYGYTF. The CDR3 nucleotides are TGTGCCTGGAGTGTGGGTATGGGGACTAACTATGGCTACACCTTC.

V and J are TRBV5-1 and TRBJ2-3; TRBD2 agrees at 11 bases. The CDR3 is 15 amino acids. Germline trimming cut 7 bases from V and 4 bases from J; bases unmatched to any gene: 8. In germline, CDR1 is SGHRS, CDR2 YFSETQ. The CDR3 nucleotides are TGCGCCAGCGAAAGAACTAGCGGGAGTTCAGATACGCAGTATTTT. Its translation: CASERTSGSSDTQYF.